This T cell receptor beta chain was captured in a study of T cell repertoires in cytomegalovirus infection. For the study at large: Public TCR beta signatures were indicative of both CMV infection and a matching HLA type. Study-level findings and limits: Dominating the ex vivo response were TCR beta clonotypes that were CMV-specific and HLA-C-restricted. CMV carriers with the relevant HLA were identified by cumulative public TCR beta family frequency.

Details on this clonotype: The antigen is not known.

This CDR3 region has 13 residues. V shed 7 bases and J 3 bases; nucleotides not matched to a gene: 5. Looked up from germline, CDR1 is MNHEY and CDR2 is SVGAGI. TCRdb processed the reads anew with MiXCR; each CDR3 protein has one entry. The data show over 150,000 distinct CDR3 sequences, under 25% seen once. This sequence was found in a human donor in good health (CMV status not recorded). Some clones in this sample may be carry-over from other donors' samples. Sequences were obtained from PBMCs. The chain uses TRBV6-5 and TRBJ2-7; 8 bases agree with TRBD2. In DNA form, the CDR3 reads TGTGCCAGCACCAGCGGGAGCTACTACGAGCAGTACTTC. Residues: CASTSGSYYEQYF.